This T cell receptor beta chain appears in the sequencing data of a study of blood T cell repertoires in COVID-19. Study summary: Italy, Spain and the United States were the sources of the convalescent and acute COVID-19 samples.

Original methodology: Amplification with reference gene primers provided the estimates of nucleated cell counts. Sequencing was performed with immunoSEQ multiplex PCR; in TCRdb, only in-frame clones are kept and a portion is missing. Clone size and the V and J calls come from that table; the DNA yielded D and trimming. This sample has about 300,000 clones, with about nine tenths found just once. The germline V gene encodes CDR1 SGHRS and CDR2 YFSETQ. There are 19 residues in the CDR3. V lost 0 bases and J 0 bases, leaving 16 bases between the germline ends. The source material was peripheral blood. This receptor was obtained from a woman aged 25 to 39 who had recovered from COVID-19. The chain combines TRBV5-1 with TRBJ1-6, with D hard to call. DNA of the CDR3: TGCGCCAGCAGCTTGGGAATCACCGCCGGGAGCTCCTATAATTCACCCCTCCACTTT. It is translated as CASSLGITAGSSYNSPLHF.